This entry is about one T cell receptor beta chain. Some clones are missing from TCRdb's copy, which holds only in-frame ones; the method was immunoSEQ multiplex PCR. The sample shows roughly 130,000 clones, just over 85% of them seen only once. The sample originates from a study of T cell responses to AZD1222 COVID-19 vaccine. V dropped 5 bases and J dropped 0 bases, with 8 bases sitting between them. The CDR3 sequence is 15 residues long. Per germline, CDR1 SGHTA and CDR2 FQGTGA. The source material was peripheral blood, sampled on day 0 of AZD1222 vaccination. The chain combines TRBV7-3 with TRBJ1-6; the D is unclear. This sequence was found in an adult in good health. This chain's CDR3 is CASSEIPSYNSPLHF. The CDR3 coding sequence is TGTGCCAGCAGCGAAATTCCCTCCTATAATTCACCCCTCCACTTT. Together with reference TRBV7-3 and TRBJ1-6, the CDR3 gives the full variable domain: GAGVSQTPSNKVTEKGKYVELRCDPISGHTALYWYRQSLGQGPEFLIYFQGTGAADDSGLPNDRFFAVRPEGSVSTLKIQRTERGDSAVYLCASSEIPSYNSPLHFGNGTRLTVT.